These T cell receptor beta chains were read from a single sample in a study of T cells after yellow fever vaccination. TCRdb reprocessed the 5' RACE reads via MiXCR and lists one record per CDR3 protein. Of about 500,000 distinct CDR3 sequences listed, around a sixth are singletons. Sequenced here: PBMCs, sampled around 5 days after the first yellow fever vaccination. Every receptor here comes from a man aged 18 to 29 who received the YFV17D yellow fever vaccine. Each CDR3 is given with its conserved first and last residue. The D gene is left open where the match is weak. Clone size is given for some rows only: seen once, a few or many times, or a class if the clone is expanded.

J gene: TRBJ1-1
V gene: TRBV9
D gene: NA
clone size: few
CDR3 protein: CASSVEPGGDTEAFF
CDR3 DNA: TGTGCCAGCAGCGTAGAGCCGGGGGGGGACACTGAAGCTTTCTTT

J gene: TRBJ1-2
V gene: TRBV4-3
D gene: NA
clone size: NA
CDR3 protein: CASSQGLPDGYTF
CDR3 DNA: TGCGCCAGCAGCCAAGGGTTGCCCGATGGCTACACCTTC

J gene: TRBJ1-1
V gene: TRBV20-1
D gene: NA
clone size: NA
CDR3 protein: CSASRLTEAFF
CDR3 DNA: TGCAGTGCTTCACGACTGACCGAAGCTTTCTTT

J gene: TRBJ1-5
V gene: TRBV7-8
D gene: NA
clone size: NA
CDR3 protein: CASSPGPGGLSNQPQHF
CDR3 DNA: TGTGCCAGCAGCCCAGGTCCGGGGGGGCTGAGCAATCAGCCCCAGCATTTT

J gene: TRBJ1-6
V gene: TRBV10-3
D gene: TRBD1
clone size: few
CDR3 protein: CAISDRGDRGDSPLHF
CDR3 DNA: TGTGCCATCAGTGACCGGGGAGACAGGGGGGATTCACCCCTCCACTTT

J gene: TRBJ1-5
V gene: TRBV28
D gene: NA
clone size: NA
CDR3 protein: CASSLADYQPQHF
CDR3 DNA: TGTGCCAGCAGTTTAGCAGACTATCAGCCCCAGCATTTT

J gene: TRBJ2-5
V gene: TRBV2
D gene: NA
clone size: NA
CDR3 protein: CASTGTQETQYF
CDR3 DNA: TGTGCCAGCACAGGGACCCAAGAGACCCAGTACTTC

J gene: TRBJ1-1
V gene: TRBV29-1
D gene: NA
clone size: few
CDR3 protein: CSVEGRVGTEAFF
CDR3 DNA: TGCAGCGTTGAGGGCAGGGTGGGCACTGAAGCTTTCTTT

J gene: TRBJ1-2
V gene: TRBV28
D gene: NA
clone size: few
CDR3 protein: CASTTPANYGYTF
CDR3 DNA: TGTGCCAGCACCACACCTGCCAACTATGGCTACACCTTC

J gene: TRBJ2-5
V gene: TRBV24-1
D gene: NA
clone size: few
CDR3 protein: CASASMQADQETQYF
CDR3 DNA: TGTGCCAGCGCTTCTATGCAGGCGGACCAAGAGACCCAGTACTTC

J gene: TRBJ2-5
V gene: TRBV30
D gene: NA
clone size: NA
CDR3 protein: CAWSVQSETQYF
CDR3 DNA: TGTGCCTGGAGTGTACAGTCAGAGACCCAGTACTTC

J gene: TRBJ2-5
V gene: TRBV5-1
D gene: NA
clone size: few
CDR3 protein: CASSFTSDVGGETQYF
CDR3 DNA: TGCGCCAGCAGCTTCACTTCAGACGTTGGAGGGGAGACCCAGTACTTC

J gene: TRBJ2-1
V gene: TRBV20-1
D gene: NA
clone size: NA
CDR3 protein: CSAPRRSYNEQFF
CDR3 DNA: TGCAGTGCTCCTCGACGCTCCTACAATGAGCAGTTCTTC

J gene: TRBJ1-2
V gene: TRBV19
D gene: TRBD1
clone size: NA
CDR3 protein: CASSGDRGFGYTF
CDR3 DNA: TGTGCCAGTAGTGGAGACAGGGGTTTTGGCTACACCTTC

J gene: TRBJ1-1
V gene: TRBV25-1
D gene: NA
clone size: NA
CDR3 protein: CASRGGFTEAFF
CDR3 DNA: TGTGCCAGCAGGGGAGGGTTCACTGAAGCTTTCTTT

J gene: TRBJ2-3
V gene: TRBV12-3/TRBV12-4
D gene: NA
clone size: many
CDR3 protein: CASKLGRFDTQYF
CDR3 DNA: TGTGCCAGCAAACTAGGGCGGTTTGATACGCAGTATTTT

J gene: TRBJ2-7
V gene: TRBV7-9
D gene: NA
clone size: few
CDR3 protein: CASTRGQTAYEQYF
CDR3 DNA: TGTGCCAGCACCCGGGGGCAAACAGCCTACGAGCAGTACTTC